This record looks at one T cell receptor (beta chain) sequence and its context. Its antigen remains unidentified. This entry belongs to a study of cytomegalovirus exposure and HLA in healthy donors. General study points: A missense DCLRE1C variant was associated with V- and J-gene trimming of TCR beta chains in a later analysis, and an independent cohort replicated the association. Prior analysis indicated that the majority of TCR beta V segments exhibited productivity approximately 87% or approximately 30% of the time. TCR beta sequences reportedly predicted most subjects' HLA-A and HLA-B alleles accurately.

13 Jbeta primers and 60 Vbeta primers were used for the PCR. Data came from immunoSEQ multiplex PCR; TCRdb stores just in-frame clones and leaves some out. This sample yields about 140,000 clones, of which about 80% are seen a single time; about 2.2% belongs to the top ten. This receptor was taken from a man under 40 in good health and CMV-seronegative. The sample was PBMCs.

In nucleotides, the CDR3 is TGTGCCAGCAGCTTGGCCAGAGAGACCCAGTACTTC. It translates to CASSLARETQYF. The chain joins TRBV5-8 to TRBJ2-5; D remains unclear. The length of the CDR3 is 12 residues. V was clipped by 0 bases and J by 4 bases, with 4 bases between them. Germline CDR1 and CDR2: SGHTS and YDEGEE. The full variable domain, with the rest looked up from reference TRBV5-8 and TRBJ2-5, is EAGVTQSPTHLIKTRGQQATLRCSPISGHTSVYWYQQALGLGLQFLLWYDEGEERNRGNFPPRFSGRQFPNYSSELNVNALELEDSALYLCASSLARETQYFGPGTRLLVL.